The source of this TCR beta chain is a study of T cell responses to AZD1222 COVID-19 vaccine. Trimming cost V 4 bases and J 4 bases, with 9 bases left between them. The germline gives CDR1 LNHDA, CDR2 SQIVND (reference sequence). The CDR3 totals 13 residues. Sequencing was performed with immunoSEQ multiplex PCR; in TCRdb, only in-frame clones are kept and a portion is missing. The table shows around 140,000 clones, with over 80% occurring only once. In the case of this clone: What it binds is not known.

General study results and limits: Vaccine-related CD4 TCRs covered spike, predominating at 160-218 and 743-854.

The clonotype was recovered from an adult who received the AZD1222 COVID-19 vaccine. Source: peripheral blood, taken 28 days after the second AZD1222 dose. The chain uses TRBV19 and TRBJ2-3; D is possibly TRBD1 (6 bases). The CDR3 protein is CASSTAGADTQYF. The CDR3, as DNA: TGTGCCAGTAGTACGGCAGGGGCAGATACGCAGTATTTT.